These 13 T cell receptor beta chains share one sample of origin, sequenced in a study of blood T cell repertoires in COVID-19. TCRdb's table, derived via immunoSEQ multiplex PCR, lists solely in-frame clones and lacks some. The sample includes around 150,000 clones, 65% to 90% seen only once; the top ten take roughly 8.2%. The material sequenced was peripheral blood. The receptors stem from a man aged 55 to 70 with acute or convalescent COVID-19.

V is TRBV7-2 and J is TRBJ2-1; no clear D. V lost 5 bases, J lost 4 bases, and 3 bases lay in between. The CDR3 runs 11 residues. Germline CDR1 SGHTA, CDR2 FQGNSA. In nucleotides, the CDR3 is TGTGCCAGCAGCCATTACAATGAGCAGTTCTTC. Encoded protein: CASSHYNEQFF. Full variable domain (rest looked up from reference TRBV7-2 and TRBJ2-1): GAGVSQSPSNKVTEKGKDVELRCDPISGHTALYWYRQSLGQGLEFLIYFQGNSAPDKSGLPSDRFSAERTGGSVSTLTIQRTQQEDSAVYLCASSHYNEQFFGPGTRLTVL.

The V call is TRBV27, the J call TRBJ2-6, with a weak D call TRBD1 (8 bases). The CDR3 sequence is 17 residues long. Per germline, CDR1 MNHEY and CDR2 SMNVEV (reference sequence). Trimming shortened V by 8 bases and J by 1 base, and 18 bases separated the two germline ends. As DNA, the CDR3 is TGTGCCAGCGGCGTAGGACAGGGACTATCTGGGGCCAACGTCCTGACTTTC. Translation gives CASGVGQGLSGANVLTF.

This clone has only one observation. The sample holds other DNA sequences that translate to the same CDR3. V gene TRBV30 combines with J gene TRBJ2-7; no definite D call. The CDR3 is 11 residues long. Trimming removed 0 bases from V and 4 bases from J, with 4 bases in between. The germline V gene has CDR1 GTSNPN and CDR2 SVGIG (reference sequence). DNA of the CDR3: TGTGCCTGGAGTGTCCGTTACGAGCAGTACTTC. Translated: CAWSVRYEQYF.

The chain has TRBV28 and TRBJ1-1, with 8 nucleotides matching TRBD1. Germline V gene sequence: CDR1 MDHEN, CDR2 SYDVKM. Trimming at V came to 6 bases and at J to 9 bases, leaving 12 bases not matched to a gene. The CDR3 loop spans 14 amino acids. The CDR3 here is CASSLPGTGLKAFF. The CDR3 DNA sequence: TGTGCCAGCAGCTTACCCGGGACAGGTTTAAAAGCTTTCTTT.

The chain combines TRBV25-1 with TRBJ1-6; 7 bases map to TRBD1. Germline loops: CDR1 MGHDK, CDR2 SYGVNS. The CDR3 has 17 amino acids. V shed 4 bases, J shed 0 bases, and the junction held 6 bases outside the gene matches. The CDR3 loop is CASSGTGPSSYNSPLHF. The CDR3 coding sequence is TGTGCCAGCAGTGGGACAGGTCCGAGCTCCTATAATTCACCCCTCCACTTT. Full variable domain (remainder filled in from reference TRBV25-1 and TRBJ1-6): EADIYQTPRYLVIGTGKKITLECSQTMGHDKMYWYQQDPGMELHLIHYSYGVNSTEKGDLSSESTVSRIRTEHFPLTLESARPSHTSQYLCASSGTGPSSYNSPLHFGNGTRLTVT.

V usage is TRBV18 and J usage is TRBJ2-5, with TRBD1 matching over 9 bases. CDR1 and CDR2 (germline): KGHSH, LQKENI. CDR3 length: 16 amino acids. After removal of 3 bases from V and 2 bases from J, the junction contained 7 bases not matched to a gene. For the CDR3, the DNA is TGTGCCAGCTCACCCTCACAGGGGGCGATTCAAGAGACCCAGTACTTC. Its protein product is CASSPSQGAIQETQYF.

This chain uses TRBV27 with TRBJ2-7; 10 bases fit TRBD1. Germline CDR1 MNHEY, CDR2 SMNVEV (reference sequence). The junction had 12 bases not matched to a gene; V was cut back by 4 bases and J by 3 bases. The CDR3 covers 17 residues. The DNA of the CDR3 is TGTGCCAGCAGTTCCTTTAGCGGACAGGGGGAGTACTACGAGCAGTACTTC. Translated, it gives CASSSFSGQGEYYEQYF.

The rearrangement uses TRBV2 and TRBJ1-1; 8 bases align to TRBD1. V shed 10 bases, J shed 1 base, and the junction held 11 bases outside the gene matches. The CDR3 is made up of 15 amino acids. In germline, CDR1 is SNHLY, CDR2 FYNNEI. Written as DNA, the CDR3 is TGTGCCACCAAACGACAGGGGCTGACGAACACTGAAGCTTTCTTT. This codes for CATKRQGLTNTEAFF.

This clone was picked up one time. This chain links TRBV5-1 with TRBJ1-3; D perhaps matches TRBD1 (5 bases). There are 18 residues in the CDR3. Germline values: CDR1 SGHRS, CDR2 YFSETQ. Trimming took off 1 base at V and 2 bases at J, with 19 bases between the two ends. The CDR3 DNA follows: TGCGCCAGCAGCTTGCGGAGTGTCGACAGAAGGACTGGAAACACCATATATTTT. Protein: CASSLRSVDRRTGNTIYF.

The gene calls are TRBV28 and TRBJ2-7; tentatively, D is TRBD1 (5 bases). CDR3 length: 12 residues. CDR1 is MDHEN, CDR2 SYDVKM, per germline. Trimming took 3 bases from V and 9 from J, leaving 12 bases between them. CDR3 loop: CASSFVGLGQYF. The CDR3 DNA sequence: TGTGCCAGCAGTTTTGTGGGGCTTGGGCAGTACTTC.

The genes are TRBV19 and TRBJ1-2; D uncertain. Per the germline V gene, CDR1 is LNHDA and CDR2 is SQIVND (reference sequence). This CDR3 has 13 amino acids. V was trimmed by 3 bases and J by 8 bases, leaving 13 bases between them. CDR3 in amino acids: CASSIQEGRGYTF. CDR3 bases: TGTGCCAGTAGTATTCAAGAGGGAAGAGGCTACACCTTC. Full variable domain (remainder filled in from reference TRBV19 and TRBJ1-2): DGGITQSPKYLFRKEGQNVTLSCEQNLNHDAMYWYRQDPGQGLRLIYYSQIVNDFQKGDIAEGYSVSREKKESFPLTVTSAQKNPTAFYLCASSIQEGRGYTFGSGTRLTVV.

V is TRBV15 and J is TRBJ1-5; no clear D. This CDR3 spans 15 amino acids. Germline V gene sequence: CDR1 LNHNV, CDR2 YYDKDF (reference sequence). V was clipped by 0 bases and J by 1 base, with 7 bases between them. In DNA form, the CDR3 reads TGTGCCACCAGCAGAGACACGGGGAGCAATCAGCCCCAGCATTTT. Translation gives CATSRDTGSNQPQHF.

The rearrangement joins TRBV7-2 to TRBJ1-6; D unresolved. Trimming took off 2 bases at V and 7 bases at J, with 9 bases between the two ends. In germline, CDR1 is SGHTA, CDR2 FQGNSA. CDR3 length: 14 amino acids. The CDR3 loop is CASSLMEGNSPLHF. The CDR3 nucleotides are TGTGCCAGCAGCTTAATGGAGGGAAATTCACCCCTCCACTTT.